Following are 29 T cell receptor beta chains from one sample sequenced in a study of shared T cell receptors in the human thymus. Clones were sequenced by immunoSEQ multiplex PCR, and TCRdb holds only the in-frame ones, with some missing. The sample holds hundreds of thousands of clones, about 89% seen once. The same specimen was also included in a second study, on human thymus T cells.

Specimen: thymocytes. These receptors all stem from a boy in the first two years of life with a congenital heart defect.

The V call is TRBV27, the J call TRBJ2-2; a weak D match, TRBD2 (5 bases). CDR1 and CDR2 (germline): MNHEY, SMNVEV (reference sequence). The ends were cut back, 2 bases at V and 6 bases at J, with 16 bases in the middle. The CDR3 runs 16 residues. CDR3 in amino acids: CASSLVLGGYSGELFF. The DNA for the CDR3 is TGTGCCAGCAGTTTAGTGCTAGGAGGTTATTCCGGGGAGCTGTTTTTT.

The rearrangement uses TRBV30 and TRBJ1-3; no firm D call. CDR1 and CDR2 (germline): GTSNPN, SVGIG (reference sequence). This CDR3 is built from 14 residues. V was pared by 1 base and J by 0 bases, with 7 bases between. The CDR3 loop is CAWSGSGSGNTIYF. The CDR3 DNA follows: TGTGCCTGGAGTGGTAGCGGCTCTGGAAACACCATATATTTT.

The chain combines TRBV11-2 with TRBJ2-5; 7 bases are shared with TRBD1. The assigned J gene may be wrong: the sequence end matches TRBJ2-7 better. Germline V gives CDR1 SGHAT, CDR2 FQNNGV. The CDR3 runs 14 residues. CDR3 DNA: TGTGCCAGCAGCCCGACAGGGCAAACCTACGAGCAGTACTTC. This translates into CASSPTGQTYEQYF.

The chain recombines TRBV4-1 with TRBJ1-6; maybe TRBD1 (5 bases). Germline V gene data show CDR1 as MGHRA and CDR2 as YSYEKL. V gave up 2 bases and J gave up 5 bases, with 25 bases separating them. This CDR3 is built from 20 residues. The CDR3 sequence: CASSQQDMFEGGDDNSPLHF. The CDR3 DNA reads TGCGCCAGCAGCCAACAAGATATGTTCGAGGGAGGGGATGATAATTCACCCCTCCACTTT.

The CDR3 sequence is CASSDPLAGKWSGELFF. The CDR3 nucleotides read TGTGCCAGCAGTGACCCCCTAGCGGGGAAGTGGTCCGGGGAGCTGTTTTTT. This rearrangement joins TRBV2 to TRBJ2-2; 9 bases line up with TRBD2. Germline V lookup: CDR1 SNHLY, CDR2 FYNNEI. The CDR3 is made up of 17 amino acids. The V and J ends lost 3 bases and 6 bases, in that order; junction bases with no gene match: 11.

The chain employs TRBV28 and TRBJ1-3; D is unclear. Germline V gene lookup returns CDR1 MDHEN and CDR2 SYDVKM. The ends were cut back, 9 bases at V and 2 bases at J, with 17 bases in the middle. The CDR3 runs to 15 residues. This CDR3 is CASCKSGKAGNTIYF. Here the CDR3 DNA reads TGTGCCAGTTGTAAGTCAGGAAAAGCTGGAAACACCATATATTTT.

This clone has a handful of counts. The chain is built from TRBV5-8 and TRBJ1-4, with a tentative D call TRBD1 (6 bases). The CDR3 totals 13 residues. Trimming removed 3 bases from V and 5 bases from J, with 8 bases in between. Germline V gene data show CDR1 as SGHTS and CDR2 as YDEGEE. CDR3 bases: TGTGCCAGCAGCTCAACAGGGAATGAAAAACTGTTTTTT. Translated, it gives CASSSTGNEKLFF.

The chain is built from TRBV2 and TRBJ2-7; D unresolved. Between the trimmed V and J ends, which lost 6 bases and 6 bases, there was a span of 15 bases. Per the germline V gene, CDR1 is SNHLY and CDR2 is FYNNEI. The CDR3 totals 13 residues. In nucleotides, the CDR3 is TGTGCCAGCAGCGCCTTCGAGGCGCGCGAGCAGTACTTC. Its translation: CASSAFEAREQYF. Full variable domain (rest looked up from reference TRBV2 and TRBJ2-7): EPEVTQTPSHQVTQMGQEVILRCVPISNHLYFYWYRQILGQKVEFLVSFYNNEISEKSEIFDDQFSVERPDGSNFTLKIRSTKLEDSAMYFCASSAFEAREQYFGPGTRLTVT.

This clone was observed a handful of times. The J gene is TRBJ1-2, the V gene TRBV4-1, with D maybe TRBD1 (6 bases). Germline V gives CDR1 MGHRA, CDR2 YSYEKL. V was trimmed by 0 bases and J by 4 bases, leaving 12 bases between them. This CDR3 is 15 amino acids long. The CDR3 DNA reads TGCGCCAGCAGCCAAGATTGGACAGACGGCTATGGCTACACCTTC. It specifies CASSQDWTDGYGYTF.

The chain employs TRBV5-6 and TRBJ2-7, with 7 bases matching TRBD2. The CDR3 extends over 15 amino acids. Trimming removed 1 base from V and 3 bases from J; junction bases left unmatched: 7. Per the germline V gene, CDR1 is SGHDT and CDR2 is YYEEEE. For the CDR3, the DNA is TGTGCCAGCAGCTTGCTGTGGGGGGGAGGCTACGAGCAGTACTTC. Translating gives CASSLLWGGGYEQYF.

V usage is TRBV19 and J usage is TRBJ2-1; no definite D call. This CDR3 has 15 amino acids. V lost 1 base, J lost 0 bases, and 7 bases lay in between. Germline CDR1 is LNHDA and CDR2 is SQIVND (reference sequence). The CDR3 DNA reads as TGTGCCAGTAGTATAGTATGGAGCTCCTACAATGAGCAGTTCTTC. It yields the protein CASSIVWSSYNEQFF.

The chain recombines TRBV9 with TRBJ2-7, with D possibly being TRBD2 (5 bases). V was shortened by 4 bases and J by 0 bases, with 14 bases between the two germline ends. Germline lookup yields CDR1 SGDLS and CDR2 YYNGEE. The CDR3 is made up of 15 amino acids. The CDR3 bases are TGTGCCAGCAGCCTCGGGAAGGGTCACTCCTACGAGCAGTACTTC. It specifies CASSLGKGHSYEQYF.

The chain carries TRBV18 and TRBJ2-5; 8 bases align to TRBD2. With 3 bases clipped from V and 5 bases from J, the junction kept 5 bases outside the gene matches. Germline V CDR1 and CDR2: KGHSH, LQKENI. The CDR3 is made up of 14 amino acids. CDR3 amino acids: CASSPAGGGETQYF. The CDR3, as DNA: TGTGCCAGCTCACCCGCGGGAGGCGGTGAGACCCAGTACTTC.

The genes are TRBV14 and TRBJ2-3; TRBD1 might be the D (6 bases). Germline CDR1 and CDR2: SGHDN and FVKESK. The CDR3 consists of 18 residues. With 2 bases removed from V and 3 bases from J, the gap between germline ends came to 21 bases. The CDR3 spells CASSQRSLRQGSTDTQYF. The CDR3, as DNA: TGTGCCAGCAGCCAACGATCGTTGAGGCAGGGGTCGACAGATACGCAGTATTTT.

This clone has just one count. CDR3 sequence: CASSLGRGGRGSGAEQYF. DNA of the CDR3: TGCGCCAGCAGCTTGGGACGAGGAGGGAGGGGATCCGGGGCCGAGCAGTACTTC. The J gene is TRBJ2-7, the V gene TRBV5-1; 7 nucleotides agree with TRBD2. CDR1 is SGHRS, CDR2 YFSETQ, per germline. V shed 0 bases, J shed 6 bases, and the junction held 18 bases outside the gene matches. CDR3 length: 18 residues. Full variable domain (missing parts from reference TRBV5-1 and TRBJ2-7): KAGVTQTPRYLIKTRGQQVTLSCSPISGHRSVSWYQQTPGQGLQFLFEYFSETQRNKGNFPGRFSGRQFSNSRSEMNVSTLELGDSALYLCASSLGRGGRGSGAEQYFGPGTRLTVT.

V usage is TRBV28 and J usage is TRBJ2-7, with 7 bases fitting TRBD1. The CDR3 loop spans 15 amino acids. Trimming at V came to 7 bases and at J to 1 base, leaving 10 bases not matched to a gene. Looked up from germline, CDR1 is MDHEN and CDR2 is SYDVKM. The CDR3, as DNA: TGTGCCAGCATCGCCTCGGACAGGACTTCCTACGAGCAGTACTTC. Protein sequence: CASIASDRTSYEQYF.

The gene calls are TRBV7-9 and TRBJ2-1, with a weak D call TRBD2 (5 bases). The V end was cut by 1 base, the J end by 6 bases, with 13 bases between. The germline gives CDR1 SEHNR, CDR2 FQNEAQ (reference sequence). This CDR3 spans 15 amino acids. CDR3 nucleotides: TGTGCCAGCAGCTTAGTGTGGAGGACTCCCAATGAGCAGTTCTTC. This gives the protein CASSLVWRTPNEQFF.

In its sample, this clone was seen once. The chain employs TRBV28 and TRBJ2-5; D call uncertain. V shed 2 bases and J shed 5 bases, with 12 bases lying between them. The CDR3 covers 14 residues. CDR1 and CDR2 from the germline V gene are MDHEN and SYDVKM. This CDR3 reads CASSLPHCWETQYF. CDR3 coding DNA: TGTGCCAGCAGTTTACCGCACTGTTGGGAGACCCAGTACTTC.

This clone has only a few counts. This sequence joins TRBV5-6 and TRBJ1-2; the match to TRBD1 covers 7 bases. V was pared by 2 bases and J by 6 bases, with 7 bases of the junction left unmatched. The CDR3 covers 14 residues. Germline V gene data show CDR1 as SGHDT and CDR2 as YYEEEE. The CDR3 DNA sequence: TGTGCCAGCAGCTTTAGACAGGGTTATCATGGCTACACCTTC. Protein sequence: CASSFRQGYHGYTF.

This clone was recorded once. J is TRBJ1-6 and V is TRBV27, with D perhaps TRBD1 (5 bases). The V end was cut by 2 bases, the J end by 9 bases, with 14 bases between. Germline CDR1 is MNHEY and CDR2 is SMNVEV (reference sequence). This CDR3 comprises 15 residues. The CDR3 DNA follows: TGTGCCAGCAGTTTACACGCGGGGGTACGTTCACCCCTCCACTTT. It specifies CASSLHAGVRSPLHF.

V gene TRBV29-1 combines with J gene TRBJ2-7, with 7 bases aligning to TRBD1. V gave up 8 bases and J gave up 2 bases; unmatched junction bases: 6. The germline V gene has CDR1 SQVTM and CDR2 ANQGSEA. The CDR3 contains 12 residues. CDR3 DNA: TGCAGCTTCCGGGACAGAGCCTACGAGCAGTACTTC. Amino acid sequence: CSFRDRAYEQYF.

The CDR3 loop is CASSPPTSGRRLSSYEQYF. DNA of the CDR3: TGTGCCAGCAGCCCTCCTACTAGCGGGAGGCGCTTGAGCTCCTACGAGCAGTACTTC. The chain recombines TRBV7-2 with TRBJ2-7; 12 nucleotides match TRBD2. The CDR3 covers 19 residues. Germline loops: CDR1 SGHTA, CDR2 FQGNSA. The J segment lost 0 bases and the V segment lost 5 bases, leaving 14 bases of the junction unmatched. The whole variable domain, filled in from reference TRBV7-2 and TRBJ2-7, reads GAGVSQSPSNKVTEKGKDVELRCDPISGHTALYWYRQSLGQGLEFLIYFQGNSAPDKSGLPSDRFSAERTGGSVSTLTIQRTQQEDSAVYLCASSPPTSGRRLSSYEQYFGPGTRLTVT.

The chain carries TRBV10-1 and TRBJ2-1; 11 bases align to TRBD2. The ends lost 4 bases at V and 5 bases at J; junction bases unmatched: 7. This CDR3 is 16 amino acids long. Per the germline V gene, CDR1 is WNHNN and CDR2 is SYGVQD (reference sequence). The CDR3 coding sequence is TGCGCCAGCAGTGGAAGGACTAGCGGGCGCCACAATGAGCAGTTCTTC. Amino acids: CASSGRTSGRHNEQFF.

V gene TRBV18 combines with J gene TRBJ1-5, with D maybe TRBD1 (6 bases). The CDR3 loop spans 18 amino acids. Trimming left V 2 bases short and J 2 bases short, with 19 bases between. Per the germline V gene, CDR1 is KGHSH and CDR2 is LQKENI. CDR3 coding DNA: TGTGCCAGCTCACCAGGTGATAGGGTGGGGGCAGGCAATCAGCCCCAGCATTTT. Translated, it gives CASSPGDRVGAGNQPQHF.

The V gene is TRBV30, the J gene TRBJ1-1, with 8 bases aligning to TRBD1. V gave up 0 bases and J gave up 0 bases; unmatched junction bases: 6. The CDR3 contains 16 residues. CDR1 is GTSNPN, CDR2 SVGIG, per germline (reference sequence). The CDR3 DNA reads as TGTGCCTGGAGTGTACGGACAGGGTTAGTGAACACTGAAGCTTTCTTT. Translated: CAWSVRTGLVNTEAFF.

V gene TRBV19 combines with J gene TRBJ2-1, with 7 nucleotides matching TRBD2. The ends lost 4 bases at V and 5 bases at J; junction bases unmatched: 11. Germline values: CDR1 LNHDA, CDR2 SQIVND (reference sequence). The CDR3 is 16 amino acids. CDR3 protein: CASSRCGGDRDNEQFF. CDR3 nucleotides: TGTGCCAGTAGTAGGTGTGGGGGGGATAGAGACAATGAGCAGTTCTTC.

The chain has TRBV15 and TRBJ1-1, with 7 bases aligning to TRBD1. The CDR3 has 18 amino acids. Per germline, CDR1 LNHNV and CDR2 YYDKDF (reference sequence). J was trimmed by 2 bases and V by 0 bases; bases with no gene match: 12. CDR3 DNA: TGTGCCACCAGCAGAGAGGGAGGTTGGGACAGCCCTAACACTGAAGCTTTCTTT. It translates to CATSREGGWDSPNTEAFF.

The CDR3 DNA sequence: TGTGCCAGCAGCACCCCTAGCCCCGTAGGGAGAGAGACCCAGTACTTC. Translated, it gives CASSTPSPVGRETQYF. The rearrangement links TRBV4-2 to TRBJ2-5, with D maybe TRBD2 (5 bases). The CDR3 covers 16 residues. Germline lookup yields CDR1 LGHNA and CDR2 YNFKEQ. V was pared by 5 bases and J by 4 bases, with 20 bases between.

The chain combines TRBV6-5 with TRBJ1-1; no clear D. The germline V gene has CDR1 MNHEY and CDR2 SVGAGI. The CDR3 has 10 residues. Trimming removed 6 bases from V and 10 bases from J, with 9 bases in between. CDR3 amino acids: CASRLTGAFF. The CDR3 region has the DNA TGTGCCAGCAGATTGACGGGAGCTTTCTTT.